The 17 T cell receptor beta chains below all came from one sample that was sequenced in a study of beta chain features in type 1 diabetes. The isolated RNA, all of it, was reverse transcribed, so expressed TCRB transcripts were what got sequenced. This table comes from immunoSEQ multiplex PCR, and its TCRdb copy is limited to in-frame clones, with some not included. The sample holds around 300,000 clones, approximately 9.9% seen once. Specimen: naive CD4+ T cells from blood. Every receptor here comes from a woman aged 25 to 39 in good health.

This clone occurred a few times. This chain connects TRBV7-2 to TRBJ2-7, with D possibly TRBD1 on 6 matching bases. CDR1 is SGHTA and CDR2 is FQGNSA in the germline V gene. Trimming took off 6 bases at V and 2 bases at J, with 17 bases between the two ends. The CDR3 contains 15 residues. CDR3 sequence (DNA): TGTGCCAGCAGAAAGAGACAGGACTCAACCTACGAGCAGTACTTC. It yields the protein CASRKRQDSTYEQYF.

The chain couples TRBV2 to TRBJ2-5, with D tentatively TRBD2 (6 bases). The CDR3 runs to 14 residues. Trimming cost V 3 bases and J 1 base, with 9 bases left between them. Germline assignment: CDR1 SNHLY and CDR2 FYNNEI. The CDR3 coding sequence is TGTGCCAGCAGTGAGACGGGGGTCCAAGAGACCCAGTACTTC. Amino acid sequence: CASSETGVQETQYF.

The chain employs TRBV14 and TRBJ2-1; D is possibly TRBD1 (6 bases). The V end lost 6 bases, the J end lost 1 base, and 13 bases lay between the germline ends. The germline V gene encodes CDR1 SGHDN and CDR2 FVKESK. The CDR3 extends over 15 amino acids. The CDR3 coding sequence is TGTGCCAGCAGTCGAACAGGGAGATCCTACAATGAGCAGTTCTTC. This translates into CASSRTGRSYNEQFF.

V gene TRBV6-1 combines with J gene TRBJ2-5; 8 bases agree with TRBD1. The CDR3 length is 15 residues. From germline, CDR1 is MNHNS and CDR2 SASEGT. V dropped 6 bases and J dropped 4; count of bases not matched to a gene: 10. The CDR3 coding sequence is TGTGCCAGCAGGGCCGGGACAGGCATCCGAGAGACCCAGTACTTC. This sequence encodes CASRAGTGIRETQYF.

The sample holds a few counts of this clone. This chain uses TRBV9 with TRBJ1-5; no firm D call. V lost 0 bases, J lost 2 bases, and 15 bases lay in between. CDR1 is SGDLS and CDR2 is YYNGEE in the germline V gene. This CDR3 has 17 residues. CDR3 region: CASSVGDNRLGNQPQHF. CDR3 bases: TGTGCCAGCAGCGTAGGTGACAACCGCTTGGGCAATCAGCCCCAGCATTTT. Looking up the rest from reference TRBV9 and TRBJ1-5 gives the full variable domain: DSGVTQTPKHLITATGQRVTLRCSPRSGDLSVYWYQQSLDQGLQFLIQYYNGEERAKGNILERFSAQQFPDLHSELNLSSLELGDSALYFCASSVGDNRLGNQPQHFGDGTRLSIL.

This CDR3 reads CASSFLRGSSGANVLTF. CDR3 in DNA: TGTGCCAGCAGCTTCCTCAGGGGATCCTCTGGGGCCAACGTCCTGACTTTC. The V gene is TRBV5-7, the J gene TRBJ2-6, with D possibly TRBD1 on 6 matching bases. TRBV5-7 is an ORF, and what it does is uncertain. V was trimmed by 2 bases and J by 0 bases, leaving 12 bases between them. The CDR3 is 17 amino acids.

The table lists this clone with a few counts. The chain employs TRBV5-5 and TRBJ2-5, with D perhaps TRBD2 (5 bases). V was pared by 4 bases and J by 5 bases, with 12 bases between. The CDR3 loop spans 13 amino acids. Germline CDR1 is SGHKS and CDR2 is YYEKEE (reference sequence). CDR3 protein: CASSPGLGETQYF. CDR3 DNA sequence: TGTGCCAGCAGCCCTGGACTTGGGGAGACCCAGTACTTC.

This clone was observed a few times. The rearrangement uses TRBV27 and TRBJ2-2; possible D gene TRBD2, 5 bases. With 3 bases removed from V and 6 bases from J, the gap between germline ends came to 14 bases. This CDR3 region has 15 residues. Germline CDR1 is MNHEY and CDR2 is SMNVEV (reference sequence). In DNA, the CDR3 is TGTGCCAGCAGTTTTAGGCTAGCTGGGGCCGGGGAGCTGTTTTTT. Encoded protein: CASSFRLAGAGELFF.

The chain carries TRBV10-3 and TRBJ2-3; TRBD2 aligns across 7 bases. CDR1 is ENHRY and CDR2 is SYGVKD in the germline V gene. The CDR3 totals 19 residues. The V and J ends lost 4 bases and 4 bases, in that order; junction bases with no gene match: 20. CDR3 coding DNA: TGTGCCATCAGTGGGCAGTCGCGGCTAGCGGACCGGGGGGCAGATACGCAGTATTTT. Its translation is CAISGQSRLADRGADTQYF.

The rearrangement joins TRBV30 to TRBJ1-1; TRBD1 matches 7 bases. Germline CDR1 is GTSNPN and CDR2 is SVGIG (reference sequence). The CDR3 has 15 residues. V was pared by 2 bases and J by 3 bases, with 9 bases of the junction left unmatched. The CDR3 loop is CAWSPQGMGDTEAFF. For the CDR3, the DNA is TGTGCCTGGAGTCCACAGGGGATGGGCGACACTGAAGCTTTCTTT.

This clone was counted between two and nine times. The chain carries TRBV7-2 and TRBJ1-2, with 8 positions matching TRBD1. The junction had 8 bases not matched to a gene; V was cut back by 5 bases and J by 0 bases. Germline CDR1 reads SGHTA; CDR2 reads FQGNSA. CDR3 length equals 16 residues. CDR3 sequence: CASSLVQGASNYGYTF. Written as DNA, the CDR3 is TGTGCCAGCAGCCTAGTTCAGGGGGCGTCTAACTATGGCTACACCTTC.

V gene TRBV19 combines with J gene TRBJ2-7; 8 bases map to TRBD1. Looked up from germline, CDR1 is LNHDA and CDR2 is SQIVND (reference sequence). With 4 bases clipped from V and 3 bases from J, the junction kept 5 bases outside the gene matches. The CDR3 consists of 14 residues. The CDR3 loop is CASSSHGQGYEQYF. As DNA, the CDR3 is TGTGCCAGTAGTAGTCATGGACAGGGCTACGAGCAGTACTTC.

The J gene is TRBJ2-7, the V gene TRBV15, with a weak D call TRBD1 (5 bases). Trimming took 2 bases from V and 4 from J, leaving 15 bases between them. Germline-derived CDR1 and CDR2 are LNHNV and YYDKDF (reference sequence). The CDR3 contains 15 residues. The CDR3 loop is CATSRPTGRGYEQYF. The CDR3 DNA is TGTGCCACCAGCAGACCCACAGGTCGTGGTTACGAGCAGTACTTC.

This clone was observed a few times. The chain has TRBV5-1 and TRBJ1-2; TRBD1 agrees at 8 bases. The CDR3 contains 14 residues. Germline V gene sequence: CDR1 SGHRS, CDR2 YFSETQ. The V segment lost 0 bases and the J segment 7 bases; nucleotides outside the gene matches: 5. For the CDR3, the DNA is TGCGCCAGCAGCTTGGAGGCAGGGACAGGTGGCTACACCTTC. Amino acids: CASSLEAGTGGYTF.

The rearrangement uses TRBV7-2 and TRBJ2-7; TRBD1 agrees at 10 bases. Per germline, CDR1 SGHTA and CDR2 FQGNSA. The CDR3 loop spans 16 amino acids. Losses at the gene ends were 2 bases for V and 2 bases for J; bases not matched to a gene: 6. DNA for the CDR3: TGTGCCAGCAGCTTAATCGGGACAGGGGCTACCTACGAGCAGTACTTC. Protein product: CASSLIGTGATYEQYF.

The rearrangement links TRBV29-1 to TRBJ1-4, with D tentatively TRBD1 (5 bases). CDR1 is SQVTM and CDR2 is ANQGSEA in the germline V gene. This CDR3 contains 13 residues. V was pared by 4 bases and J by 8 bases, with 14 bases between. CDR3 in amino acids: CSVAPSGGEKLFF. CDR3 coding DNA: TGCAGCGTTGCCCCTTCGGGGGGAGAAAAACTGTTTTTT.

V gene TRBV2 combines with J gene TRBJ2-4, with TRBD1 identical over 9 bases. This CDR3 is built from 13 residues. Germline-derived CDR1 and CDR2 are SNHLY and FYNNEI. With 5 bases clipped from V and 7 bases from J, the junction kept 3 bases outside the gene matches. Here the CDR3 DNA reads TGTGCCAGCAGTCAGGGACAGGGCAACATTCAGTACTTC. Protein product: CASSQGQGNIQYF.